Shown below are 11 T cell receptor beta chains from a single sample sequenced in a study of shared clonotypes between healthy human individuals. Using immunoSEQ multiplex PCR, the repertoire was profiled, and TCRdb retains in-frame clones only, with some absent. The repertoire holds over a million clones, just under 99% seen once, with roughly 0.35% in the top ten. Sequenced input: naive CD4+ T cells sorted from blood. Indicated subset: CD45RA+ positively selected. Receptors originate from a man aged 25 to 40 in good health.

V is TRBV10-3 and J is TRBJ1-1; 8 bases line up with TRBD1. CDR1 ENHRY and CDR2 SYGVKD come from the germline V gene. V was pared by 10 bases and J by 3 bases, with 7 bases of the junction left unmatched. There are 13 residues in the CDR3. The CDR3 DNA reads TGTGCCACCCGCAGGGGACAGGACACTGAAGCTTTCTTT. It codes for CATRRGQDTEAFF.

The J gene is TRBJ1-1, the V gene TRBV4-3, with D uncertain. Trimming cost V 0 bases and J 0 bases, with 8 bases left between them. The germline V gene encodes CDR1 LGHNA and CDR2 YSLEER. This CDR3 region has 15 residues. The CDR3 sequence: CASSQELAVNTEAFF. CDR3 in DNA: TGCGCCAGCAGCCAAGAGTTGGCGGTGAACACTGAAGCTTTCTTT.

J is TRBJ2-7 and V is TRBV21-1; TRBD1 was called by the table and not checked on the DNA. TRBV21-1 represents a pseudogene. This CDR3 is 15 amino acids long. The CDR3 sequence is CASSTRRGRFYEQYF. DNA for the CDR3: TGTGCCAGCAGCACCCGCAGGGGGCGCTTCTACGAGCAGTACTTC.

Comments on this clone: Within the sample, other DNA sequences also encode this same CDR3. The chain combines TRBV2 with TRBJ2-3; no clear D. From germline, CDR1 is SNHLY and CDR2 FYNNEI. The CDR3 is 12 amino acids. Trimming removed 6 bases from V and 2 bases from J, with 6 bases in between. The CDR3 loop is CASRPNTDTQYF. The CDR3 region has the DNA TGTGCCAGCAGGCCGAACACAGATACGCAGTATTTT. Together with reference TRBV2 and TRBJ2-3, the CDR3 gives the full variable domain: EPEVTQTPSHQVTQMGQEVILRCVPISNHLYFYWYRQILGQKVEFLVSFYNNEISEKSEIFDDQFSVERPDGSNFTLKIRSTKLEDSAMYFCASRPNTDTQYFGPGTRLTVL.

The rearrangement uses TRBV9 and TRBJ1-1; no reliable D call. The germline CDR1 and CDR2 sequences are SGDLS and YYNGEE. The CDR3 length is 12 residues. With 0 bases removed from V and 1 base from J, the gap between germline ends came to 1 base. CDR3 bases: TGTGCCAGCAGCGTAGAGAACACTGAAGCTTTCTTT. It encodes CASSVENTEAFF.

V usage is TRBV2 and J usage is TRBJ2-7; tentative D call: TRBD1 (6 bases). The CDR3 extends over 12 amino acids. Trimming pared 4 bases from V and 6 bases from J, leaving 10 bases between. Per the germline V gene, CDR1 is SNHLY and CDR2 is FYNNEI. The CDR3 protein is CASSVDSTEQYF. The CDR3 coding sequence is TGTGCCAGCAGTGTGGACAGCACCGAGCAGTACTTC.

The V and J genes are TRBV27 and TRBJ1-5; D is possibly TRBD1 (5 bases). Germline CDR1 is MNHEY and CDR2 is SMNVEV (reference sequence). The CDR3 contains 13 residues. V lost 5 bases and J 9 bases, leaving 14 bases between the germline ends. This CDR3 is CASSGTLTGPQHF. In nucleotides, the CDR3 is TGTGCCAGCAGTGGCACGCTAACAGGGCCCCAGCATTTT.

The CDR3 nucleotides read TGTGCCAGCAGCGCTATGGGGACATATAGAATGAACACTGAAGCTTTCTTT. This codes for CASSAMGTYRMNTEAFF. V gene TRBV7-2 combines with J gene TRBJ1-1; D perhaps matches TRBD1 (6 bases). From germline, CDR1 is SGHTA and CDR2 FQGNSA. CDR3 length: 17 residues. With 5 bases removed from V and 0 bases from J, the gap between germline ends came to 19 bases.

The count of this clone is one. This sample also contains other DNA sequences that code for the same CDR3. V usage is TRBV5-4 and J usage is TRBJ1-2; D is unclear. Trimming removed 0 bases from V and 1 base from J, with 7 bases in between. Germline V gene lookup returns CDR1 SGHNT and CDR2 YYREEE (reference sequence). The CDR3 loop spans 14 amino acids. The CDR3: CASSLGGLNYGYTF. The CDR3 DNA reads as TGTGCCAGCAGCTTGGGGGGTCTTAACTATGGCTACACCTTC. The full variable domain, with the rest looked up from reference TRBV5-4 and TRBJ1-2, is ETGVTQSPTHLIKTRGQQVTLRCSSQSGHNTVSWYQQALGQGPQFIFQYYREEENGRGNFPPRFSGLQFPNYSSELNVNALELDDSALYLCASSLGGLNYGYTFGSGTRLTVV.

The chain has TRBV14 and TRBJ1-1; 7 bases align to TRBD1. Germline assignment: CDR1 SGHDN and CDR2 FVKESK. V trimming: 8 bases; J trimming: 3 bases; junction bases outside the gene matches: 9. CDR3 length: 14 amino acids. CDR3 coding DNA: TGTGCCAGCTTACCGACAGGGAAGGACACTGAAGCTTTCTTT. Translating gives CASLPTGKDTEAFF. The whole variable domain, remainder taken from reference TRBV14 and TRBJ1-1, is EAGVTQFPSHSVIEKGQTVTLRCDPISGHDNLYWYRRVMGKEIKFLLHFVKESKQDESGMPNNRFLAERTGGTYSTLKVQPAELEDSGVYFCASLPTGKDTEAFFGQGTRLTVV.

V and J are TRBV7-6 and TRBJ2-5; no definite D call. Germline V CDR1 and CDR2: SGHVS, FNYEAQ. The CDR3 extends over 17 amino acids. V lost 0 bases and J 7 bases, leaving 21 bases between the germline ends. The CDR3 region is CASSLALASQAPRTQYF. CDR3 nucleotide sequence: TGTGCCAGCAGCTTAGCGCTTGCAAGCCAGGCCCCCAGGACCCAGTACTTC.